This record concerns one T cell receptor beta chain sequence. The data belong to a study of blood T cell repertoires in COVID-19. Study background: Specimens from acute and convalescent COVID-19 originated in the United States, Italy and Spain.

In assigning cohorts, the study relied on participant-reported clinical history. Each recovered donor of Cohort 3 presented with two negative PCRs, clearance, or symptom resolution. The V segment lost 4 bases and the J segment 7 bases; nucleotides outside the gene matches: 13. CDR3 size: 16 residues. Looked up from germline, CDR1 is SGHNT and CDR2 is YYREEE (reference sequence). Per the authors' pipeline: Counts of nucleated cells, estimated from reference gene primer amplification, were obtained. TCRdb's copy holds only in-frame clones and misses some; the assay was immunoSEQ multiplex PCR. V, J and clone size are taken as reported in that table, and D and trimming were inferred from the DNA itself. The repertoire includes over 120,000 clones, roughly 90% of them detected once, and less than 5.5% sits in the top ten.

The sample comprised PBMCs or T cells enriched from blood (not recorded which). The chain recombines TRBV5-4 with TRBJ1-2; 10 bases fit TRBD1. The TCR originated in a man in his fifties or sixties who had recovered from COVID-19. As DNA, the CDR3 is TGTGCCAGCAGCCCAAAGTGGGACAGGGGCTTTCGTGGCTACACCTTC. Translated, it gives CASSPKWDRGFRGYTF.